These 9 T cell receptor beta chains came from one sample sequenced in a study of shared clonotypes between healthy human individuals. Generated by immunoSEQ multiplex PCR, the TCRdb table keeps only in-frame clones and is missing some. The sample lists fewer than 1.6 million clones, about 98.5% seen once, with roughly 0.35% in the top ten. The sample taken for sequencing was naive CD4+ T cells sorted from blood. Documented subset: CD45RA+ positively selected. The receptors originated from a man under 40 in good health.

Comment on this clone: The sample holds other DNA sequences that translate to the same CDR3. The V and J genes are TRBV29-1 and TRBJ2-7; no clear D. Germline V CDR1 and CDR2: SQVTM, ANQGSEA. Trimming left V 4 bases short and J 4 bases short, with 11 bases between. The CDR3 totals 12 residues. CDR3 protein: CSVGPGIYEQYF. In DNA, the CDR3 is TGCAGCGTTGGCCCAGGAATATACGAGCAGTACTTC.

This clone appeared once. V is TRBV5-1 and J is TRBJ1-2; D gene ambiguous. Germline-derived CDR1 and CDR2 are SGHRS and YFSETQ. The ends were cut back, 0 bases at V and 5 bases at J, with 14 bases in the middle. This CDR3 has 15 residues. The CDR3 region has the DNA TGCGCCAGCAGCTTGGACGCGGCAGCACCTTATGGCTACACCTTC. Its protein product is CASSLDAAAPYGYTF.

This sequence joins TRBV13 and TRBJ2-1; 7 bases agree with TRBD2. The CDR3 sequence is 15 residues long. V dropped 5 bases and J dropped 4; count of bases not matched to a gene: 8. CDR1 and CDR2 from the germline V gene are PRHDT and FYEKMQ (reference sequence). The CDR3 reads CASSPGGTLYNEQFF. CDR3 sequence (DNA): TGTGCCAGCAGCCCCGGGGGGACGCTGTACAATGAGCAGTTCTTC.

The chain has TRBV11-3 and TRBJ2-7; 8 bases agree with TRBD1. Trimming at V came to 5 bases and at J to 11 bases, leaving 17 bases not matched to a gene. Germline V CDR1 and CDR2: SGHNT, YENEEA. The CDR3 consists of 15 residues. DNA for the CDR3: TGTGCCAGCAGCCCCCACGGGACAGGTGGAATTGGTGAGTACTTC. This gives the protein CASSPHGTGGIGEYF.

This rearrangement joins TRBV9 to TRBJ1-4; the match to TRBD1 covers 8 bases. The trim removed 7 bases at V and 7 bases at J, leaving 9 bases unmatched. This CDR3 comprises 14 residues. CDR1 and CDR2 (germline): SGDLS, YYNGEE. This chain's CDR3 is CASGQGQEPEKLFF. In nucleotides, the CDR3 is TGTGCCAGCGGACAGGGTCAAGAACCTGAAAAACTGTTTTTT.

The chain combines TRBV18 with TRBJ1-2; D remains ambiguous. Germline CDR1 reads KGHSH; CDR2 reads LQKENI. The CDR3 covers 13 residues. V lost 6 bases, J lost 2 bases, and 10 bases lay in between. The CDR3 region has the DNA TGTGCCAGCTCTAGGACGGACAACTATGGCTACACCTTC. It codes for CASSRTDNYGYTF. The variable domain in full, with the rest retrieved from reference TRBV18 and TRBJ1-2, is NAGVMQNPRHLVRRRGQEARLRCSPMKGHSHVYWYRQLPEEGLKFMVYLQKENIIDESGMPKERFSAEFPKEGPSILRIQQVVRGDSAAYFCASSRTDNYGYTFGSGTRLTVV.

The chain couples TRBV6-5 to TRBJ2-1, with 9 nucleotides matching TRBD2. The V gene end was trimmed by 7 bases and the J gene end by 5 bases; junction bases not matched to a gene: 9. CDR1 and CDR2 from the germline V gene are MNHEY and SVGAGI. This CDR3 region has 15 residues. The CDR3 spells CASMREGRVDNEQFF. The DNA of the CDR3 is TGTGCCAGCATGCGGGAGGGCCGGGTGGACAATGAGCAGTTCTTC.

The chain recombines TRBV28 with TRBJ1-2, with 11 bases matching TRBD1. With 10 bases clipped from V and 5 bases from J, the junction kept 15 bases outside the gene matches. Germline-derived CDR1 and CDR2 are MDHEN and SYDVKM. CDR3 length equals 16 residues. The CDR3 loop is CATGTGTGGFGYGYTF. CDR3 bases: TGTGCCACCGGAACCGGGACAGGGGGTTTCGGGTATGGCTACACCTTC.

The chain couples TRBV11-1 to TRBJ2-7, with D possibly TRBD1 on 5 matching bases. Germline loops: CDR1 SGHAT, CDR2 FQDESV (reference sequence). The V and J ends lost 2 bases and 7 bases respectively, with 24 bases between them. CDR3 length: 17 residues. The CDR3 nucleotides read TGTGCCAGCAGCTTACGACAGCCCAGCGACTGGGTTCGGGAGCAGTACTTC. As protein: CASSLRQPSDWVREQYF.